Here is one TCR beta chain with its context. Its antigen remains unidentified. Researchers ran the PCR with 60 Vbeta and 13 Jbeta primers. Clones were read by immunoSEQ multiplex PCR, and TCRdb kept only the in-frame ones, dropping some. The repertoire holds under 200,000 clones, with roughly 80% as singletons. This CDR3 contains 16 residues. With 2 bases removed from V and 2 bases from J, the gap between germline ends came to 15 bases. In germline, CDR1 is SGHTA, CDR2 FQGNSA. This sample was included in a study of cytomegalovirus exposure and HLA in healthy donors. Findings of the study overall: HLA-A and HLA-B allele assignments for most subjects were reportedly predicted accurately using TCR beta sequences. Using a false discovery rate of 0.05, a later analysis showed that 15,000 to 20,000 TCR beta sequences were associated with HLA alleles. Later analysis demonstrated an association between a missense DCLRE1C variant and TCR beta V- and J-gene trimming.

Healthy bone marrow donors made up the donor group. This chain connects TRBV7-2 to TRBJ1-1, with D possibly TRBD1 on 6 matching bases. The sample consisted of PBMCs. This sequence originates from a male donor in good health and CMV-seropositive. CDR3 sequence reads: CASSLRVRGSNTEAFF. CDR3 DNA sequence: TGTGCCAGCAGCTTACGGGTCAGGGGATCCAACACTGAAGCTTTCTTT.